A single sample gave rise to the 18 T cell receptor beta chains below, sequenced in a study of shared clonotypes between healthy human individuals. TCRdb's copy holds only in-frame clones and misses some; the assay was immunoSEQ multiplex PCR. Of 2 million to 3 million clones in the sample, approximately 92% were seen once. Sequencing input: naive CD4+ T cells sorted from blood. The subset was: CD45RA+ positively selected. These receptor sequences come from a man aged 18 to 29 in good health.

This chain connects TRBV4-3 to TRBJ2-7; D is perhaps TRBD2 (7 bases). The CDR3 sequence is 16 residues long. V lost 0 bases, J lost 3 bases, and 15 bases lay in between. In germline, CDR1 is LGHNA, CDR2 YSLEER. The CDR3 region is CASSQDGGAALYEQYF. CDR3 coding DNA: TGCGCCAGCAGCCAAGATGGGGGGGCGGCGCTCTACGAGCAGTACTTC.

Only one count was recorded for this clone. The sample carries other DNA sequences with the same CDR3. This chain uses TRBV5-1 with TRBJ2-7; 7 nucleotides line up with TRBD1. Per germline, CDR1 SGHRS and CDR2 YFSETQ. With V trimmed by 4 bases and J by 0 bases, 7 bases remained unmatched. This CDR3 contains 15 residues. CDR3 amino acids: CASSPGTAPSYEQYF. The DNA of the CDR3 is TGCGCCAGCAGCCCCGGGACAGCCCCCTCCTACGAGCAGTACTTC.

The chain combines TRBV4-1 with TRBJ2-1; 7 nucleotides agree with TRBD1. The CDR3 sequence is 15 residues long. V shed 4 bases, J shed 2 bases, and the junction held 5 bases outside the gene matches. Germline CDR1 reads MGHRA; CDR2 reads YSYEKL. CDR3 DNA: TGCGCCAGCAGCCCACAGGGGTCAGCCTACAATGAGCAGTTCTTC. It codes for CASSPQGSAYNEQFF.

The genes are TRBV18 and TRBJ2-1, with 9 bases that match TRBD2. The CDR3 covers 19 residues. Trimming removed 3 bases from V and 0 bases from J; junction bases left unmatched: 12. The germline gives CDR1 KGHSH, CDR2 LQKENI. The CDR3 reads CASSPSLAGTAGSYNEQFF. The CDR3 coding sequence is TGTGCCAGCTCACCGTCACTAGCGGGCACCGCCGGCTCCTACAATGAGCAGTTCTTC.

This clone has just one count. V gene TRBV7-2 combines with J gene TRBJ1-2, with 9 positions matching TRBD1. Trimming cost V 3 bases and J 1 base; bases outside gene matches: 3. CDR1 is SGHTA, CDR2 FQGNSA, per germline. The CDR3 spans 15 residues. The CDR3 nucleotides are TGTGCCAGCAGCTTGGGACAGGGCGTTAACTATGGCTACACCTTC. It yields the protein CASSLGQGVNYGYTF.

The V and J genes are TRBV7-6 and TRBJ1-4; maybe TRBD1 (5 bases). Germline V gene sequence: CDR1 SGHVS, CDR2 FNYEAQ. The CDR3 totals 16 residues. The V gene lost 2 bases and the J gene lost 0 bases, with 10 bases spanning the gap. CDR3 residues: CASSLSGAATNEKLFF. The CDR3 bases are TGTGCCAGCAGCTTATCCGGGGCTGCAACTAATGAAAAACTGTTTTTT.

The CDR3 DNA reads as TGTGCCAGCAGCACTCAGGGCTACGAGCAGTACTTC. Amino acids: CASSTQGYEQYF. V and J are TRBV27 and TRBJ2-7, with a tentative D call TRBD1 (5 bases). Trimming cost V 6 bases and J 3 bases, with 9 bases left between them. Per germline, CDR1 MNHEY and CDR2 SMNVEV (reference sequence). The CDR3 extends over 12 amino acids.

This clone was detected once. The rearrangement uses TRBV4-3 and TRBJ2-7; 9 nucleotides match TRBD2. CDR1 and CDR2 (germline): LGHNA, YSLEER. The CDR3 sequence is 17 residues long. V shed 3 bases and J 1 base; nucleotides not matched to a gene: 10. The CDR3 DNA reads as TGCGCCAGCAGCCAGGGAATAGCGGGAGATCTATCCTACGAGCAGTACTTC. This translates into CASSQGIAGDLSYEQYF.

This rearrangement joins TRBV13 to TRBJ1-2; D is ambiguous. Trimming pared 2 bases from V and 3 bases from J, leaving 4 bases between. CDR1 and CDR2 (germline): PRHDT, FYEKMQ (reference sequence). The CDR3 has 12 amino acids. The CDR3 loop reads CASSLHHYGYTF. The CDR3 DNA sequence: TGTGCCAGCAGCTTACATCACTATGGCTACACCTTC.

The V call is TRBV2, the J call TRBJ1-1, with D possibly being TRBD1 (5 bases). Germline V gene lookup returns CDR1 SNHLY and CDR2 FYNNEI. The CDR3 is 16 residues long. Trimming removed 5 bases at V and 1 base at J, with 17 bases between. Here the CDR3 DNA reads TGTGCCAGCAGTCTACTGGGGACTTTGCCGAACACTGAAGCTTTCTTT. Translated, it gives CASSLLGTLPNTEAFF.

This clone has a handful of counts. This chain uses TRBV18 with TRBJ1-2, with TRBD1 matching over 10 bases. The CDR3 spans 15 residues. V dropped 2 bases and J dropped 6; count of bases not matched to a gene: 6. Germline-derived CDR1 and CDR2 are KGHSH and LQKENI. The CDR3 here is CASSPLTGGSNGYTF. The CDR3 region has the DNA TGTGCCAGCTCACCATTGACAGGGGGCTCAAATGGCTACACCTTC.

The chain recombines TRBV6-5 with TRBJ1-5; D perhaps matches TRBD1 (5 bases). Germline CDR1 MNHEY, CDR2 SVGAGI. V shed 6 bases and J shed 6 bases, with 18 bases lying between them. The CDR3 spans 15 residues. The CDR3 sequence: CASSRGTSRAQPQHF. The CDR3, as DNA: TGTGCCAGCAGCCGCGGGACCTCGAGAGCTCAGCCCCAGCATTTT.

This chain uses TRBV5-1 with TRBJ1-2, with D maybe TRBD1 (5 bases). Trimming stripped 4 bases from V and 7 bases from J, with 20 bases between. In germline, CDR1 is SGHRS, CDR2 YFSETQ. The CDR3 sequence is 15 residues long. The CDR3 nucleotides are TGCGCCAGCAGCGTCGGAAGGCCCCAGGGAAGTGGCTACACCTTC. Translating gives CASSVGRPQGSGYTF. Variable domain in full (rest from reference TRBV5-1 and TRBJ1-2): KAGVTQTPRYLIKTRGQQVTLSCSPISGHRSVSWYQQTPGQGLQFLFEYFSETQRNKGNFPGRFSGRQFSNSRSEMNVSTLELGDSALYLCASSVGRPQGSGYTFGSGTRLTVV.

V gene TRBV5-1 combines with J gene TRBJ2-3, with a weak D call TRBD2 (7 bases). CDR1 is SGHRS and CDR2 is YFSETQ in the germline V gene. This CDR3 is 15 amino acids long. Trimming removed 7 bases from V and 2 bases from J, with 17 bases in between. CDR3 sequence reads: CASGPRGASTDTQYF. In DNA, the CDR3 is TGCGCCAGCGGGCCTCGGGGGGCCTCCACAGATACGCAGTATTTT.

As regards this clone: The same CDR3 is also encoded by other DNA sequences in this sample. The chain combines TRBV5-6 with TRBJ1-1, with a tentative D call TRBD1 (5 bases). Trimming took off 0 bases at V and 1 base at J, with 7 bases between the two ends. Germline V gene sequence: CDR1 SGHDT, CDR2 YYEEEE. CDR3 length: 14 amino acids. CDR3 nucleotides: TGTGCCAGCAGCTTGGCCGGGGGGAACACTGAAGCTTTCTTT. As protein: CASSLAGGNTEAFF.

V usage is TRBV2 and J usage is TRBJ2-1; 14 bases fit TRBD2. The CDR3 runs 15 residues. The J segment lost 6 bases and the V segment lost 6 bases, leaving 4 bases of the junction unmatched. Germline lookup yields CDR1 SNHLY and CDR2 FYNNEI. The chain's CDR3 is CASRGTSGGPNEQFF. The DNA for the CDR3 is TGTGCCAGCAGGGGGACTAGCGGGGGCCCCAATGAGCAGTTCTTC.

The chain links TRBV12-5 to TRBJ2-5; D may be TRBD2 (5 bases). Trimming stripped 2 bases from V and 5 bases from J, with 9 bases between. The germline V gene has CDR1 LGHNT and CDR2 FRNRAP. This CDR3 is 13 amino acids long. The CDR3 here is CASGLYRGETQYF. Here the CDR3 DNA reads TGTGCTAGTGGTTTGTACCGAGGGGAGACCCAGTACTTC.

This clone has just a few counts. Other nucleotide sequences from this sample produce the same CDR3. This chain links TRBV18 with TRBJ1-1; 7 bases align to TRBD1. Germline-derived CDR1 and CDR2 are KGHSH and LQKENI. This CDR3 is built from 14 residues. After removal of 3 bases from V and 0 bases from J, the junction contained 1 base not matched to a gene. The CDR3 reads CASSPGQLNTEAFF. The CDR3 nucleotides are TGTGCCAGCTCACCGGGACAGCTGAACACTGAAGCTTTCTTT.